These 25 T cell receptor beta chains were all obtained from the same sample, sequenced in a study of blood T cell repertoires in COVID-19 (dated by TCRdb to 2018 to 2020). Library prep was done by the immunoSEQ multiplex PCR assay. TCRdb retrieved this table from immuneACCESS and kept in-frame rearrangements only. Not all clones are present; in checked studies, unresolved V genes account for under half, and no reason is known for the remainder. For this sample the table gives roughly 180,000 clones, of which approximately 86% were detected only once. Together, the top ten hold nearly 8.5% of the sample. Sequenced input: peripheral blood. Every receptor here comes from a man in his sixties with acute or convalescent COVID-19.

The chain links TRBV6-5 to TRBJ1-5; D is unresolved. This CDR3 has 13 amino acids. Trimming took off 6 bases at V and 0 bases at J, with 6 bases between the two ends. Germline V gene lookup returns CDR1 MNHEY and CDR2 SVGAGI. CDR3: CASSGYSNQPQHF. The CDR3 DNA reads as TGTGCCAGCAGCGGTTATAGCAATCAGCCCCAGCATTTT.

This clone was picked up a small number of times. The V gene is TRBV27, the J gene TRBJ1-3; D is ambiguous. The CDR3 has 16 residues. V was clipped by 0 bases and J by 0 bases, with 9 bases between them. CDR1 and CDR2 (germline): MNHEY, SMNVEV (reference sequence). CDR3 in DNA: TGTGCCAGCAGTTTATCGGCCCGCTCCTCTGGAAACACCATATATTTT. It encodes CASSLSARSSGNTIYF.

V is TRBV30 and J is TRBJ2-4; 7 bases match TRBD2. Germline CDR1 and CDR2: GTSNPN and SVGIG (reference sequence). The CDR3 runs to 15 residues. Trimming at V came to 0 bases and at J to 6 bases, leaving 8 bases not matched to a gene. The CDR3, as DNA: TGTGCCTGGAGTGTTGCCAGCGGGAAGTTAAACATTCAGTACTTC. Protein: CAWSVASGKLNIQYF.

The chain recombines TRBV19 with TRBJ2-7; 9 bases map to TRBD2. Trimming took 5 bases from V and 4 from J; bases not matched to a gene: 9. Germline CDR1 and CDR2: LNHDA and SQIVND (reference sequence). The CDR3 is 15 residues long. This CDR3 is CASSPGTSLGYEQYF. The CDR3 nucleotides are TGTGCCAGTAGTCCCGGGACTAGCTTGGGATACGAGCAGTACTTC.

This clone was observed once. The CDR3: CACSSHPGGYTF. The CDR3 nucleotides read TGTGCCTGCTCCTCCCACCCGGGGGGCTACACCTTC. The chain recombines TRBV28 with TRBJ1-2; D not certain. The CDR3 has 12 residues. Looked up from germline, CDR1 is MDHEN and CDR2 is SYDVKM. The V end lost 11 bases, the J end lost 8 bases, and 18 bases lay between the germline ends.

V gene TRBV30 combines with J gene TRBJ1-2, with 8 bases aligning to TRBD1. Germline CDR1 reads GTSNPN; CDR2 reads SVGIG (reference sequence). Losses at the gene ends were 0 bases for V and 7 bases for J; bases not matched to a gene: 7. The CDR3 is 14 residues long. DNA for the CDR3: TGTGCCTGGAGTGTACGCCAGGGGGCAGGTGGCTACACCTTC. This translates into CAWSVRQGAGGYTF. The whole variable domain, filled in from reference TRBV30 and TRBJ1-2, reads SQTIHQWPATLVQPVGSPLSLECTVEGTSNPNLYWYRQAAGRGLQLLFYSVGIGQISSEVPQNLSASRPQDRQFILSSKKLLLSDSGFYLCAWSVRQGAGGYTFGSGTRLTVV.

This sequence joins TRBV28 and TRBJ1-5; possible D gene TRBD1, 6 bases. The CDR3 sequence is 17 residues long. The germline CDR1 and CDR2 sequences are MDHEN and SYDVKM. Between the trimmed V and J ends, which lost 6 bases and 2 bases, there was a span of 20 bases. This CDR3 reads CASSLKVGAGGNQPQHF. For the CDR3, the DNA is TGTGCCAGCAGCCTCAAGGTGGGGGCGGGGGGCAATCAGCCCCAGCATTTT.

This chain links TRBV11-2 with TRBJ2-2; D may be TRBD1 (7 bases). CDR1 and CDR2 from the germline V gene are SGHAT and FQNNGV. The CDR3 has 15 amino acids. Trimming cost V 5 bases and J 5 bases, with 15 bases left between them. The CDR3 loop is CASSPMTGRTGELFF. In nucleotides, the CDR3 is TGTGCCAGCAGCCCAATGACAGGGAGGACCGGGGAGCTGTTTTTT.

This clone was seen a handful of times. The J gene is TRBJ1-5, the V gene TRBV6-4; D remains ambiguous. The germline V gene has CDR1 MRHNA and CDR2 SNTAGT. The CDR3 contains 16 residues. The V end was cut by 10 bases, the J end by 1 base, with 20 bases between. The CDR3 loop is CAKAPWQQRSNQPQHF. The CDR3 DNA reads TGTGCCAAAGCCCCCTGGCAGCAGAGGAGCAATCAGCCCCAGCATTTT.

The V and J genes are TRBV18 and TRBJ2-1; TRBD2 matches at 8 bases. The CDR3 spans 15 residues. The V gene end was trimmed by 1 base and the J gene end by 10 bases; junction bases not matched to a gene: 9. From germline, CDR1 is KGHSH and CDR2 LQKENI. The CDR3: CASSPRTGGDSEQFF. DNA for the CDR3: TGTGCCAGCTCACCACGAACGGGGGGGGACTCAGAGCAGTTCTTC.

V usage is TRBV2 and J usage is TRBJ1-3, with 7 bases lining up with TRBD1. There are 15 residues in the CDR3. V lost 4 bases, J lost 4 bases, and 7 bases stayed unmatched. Germline V gene data show CDR1 as SNHLY and CDR2 as FYNNEI. CDR3 bases: TGTGCCAGCAGTGGAAGGGGGCCTGGGGGAAACACCATATATTTT. This encodes CASSGRGPGGNTIYF.

V is TRBV4-1 and J is TRBJ2-7, with 8 nucleotides matching TRBD1. CDR3 size: 13 residues. V lost 3 bases and J lost 3; bases outside the gene matches: 1. Germline values: CDR1 MGHRA, CDR2 YSYEKL. In DNA, the CDR3 is TGCGCCAGCAGCCACGACAGGGGCTACGAGCAGTACTTC. Its translation: CASSHDRGYEQYF.

The chain is built from TRBV6-4 and TRBJ2-1; TRBD2 aligns across 8 bases. This CDR3 spans 14 amino acids. CDR1 and CDR2 (germline): MRHNA, SNTAGT. With V trimmed by 0 bases and J by 9 bases, 4 bases remained unmatched. Here the CDR3 DNA reads TGTGCCAGCAGTGACTCTACCGGGAGGGGTGAGCAGTTCTTC. This gives the protein CASSDSTGRGEQFF.

The V and J genes are TRBV7-3 and TRBJ2-2; 12 bases line up with TRBD2. J lost 5 bases, V lost 5 bases, and 9 bases had no gene match. Per the germline V gene, CDR1 is SGHTA and CDR2 is FQGTGA. CDR3 length: 17 amino acids. CDR3 region: CASSRLAGEAVTGELFF. CDR3 coding DNA: TGTGCCAGCAGCCGACTAGCGGGAGAGGCTGTGACCGGGGAGCTGTTTTTT.

This clone was seen just once. V gene TRBV18 combines with J gene TRBJ2-6; D is uncertain. This CDR3 is built from 16 residues. Germline loops: CDR1 KGHSH, CDR2 LQKENI. The V end was cut by 3 bases, the J end by 4 bases, with 13 bases between. The CDR3 is CASSPLVDPGANVLTF. The CDR3 DNA sequence: TGTGCCAGCTCACCCCTTGTAGATCCCGGGGCCAACGTCCTGACTTTC.

This rearrangement joins TRBV14 to TRBJ2-7; 11 bases agree with TRBD1. Germline V CDR1 and CDR2: SGHDN, FVKESK. J gave up 3 bases and V 4 bases, and 2 bases lay outside the gene matches. The length of the CDR3 is 14 residues. The CDR3 loop reads CASSPGTGGYEQYF. CDR3 bases: TGTGCCAGCAGCCCGGGGACAGGGGGCTACGAGCAGTACTTC.

This clone has only one observation. The CDR3 DNA sequence: TGTGCCAGCTCCCCCTACTCCGGTAGCAATCAGCCCCAGCATTTT. Its protein product is CASSPYSGSNQPQHF. The chain joins TRBV18 to TRBJ1-5; unclear D gene. Germline V CDR1 and CDR2: KGHSH, LQKENI. V lost 6 bases to trimming and J lost 0 bases, with 12 bases between them. The CDR3 is 15 amino acids.

This sequence joins TRBV2 and TRBJ2-1, with TRBD1 identical over 7 bases. Germline CDR1 SNHLY, CDR2 FYNNEI. V lost 7 bases and J lost 8; bases outside the gene matches: 5. The CDR3 runs 12 residues. In DNA, the CDR3 is TGTGCCAGCAAACAGGGGCGGGATGAGCAGTTCTTC. Translation gives CASKQGRDEQFF.

The chain links TRBV7-9 to TRBJ2-5, with 7 nucleotides matching TRBD2. Germline V gene data show CDR1 as SEHNR and CDR2 as FQNEAQ (reference sequence). The CDR3 totals 16 residues. Unmatched junction bases numbered 10, after V lost 1 base and J lost 5 bases. The CDR3 is CASSLGGGSDLETQYF. In DNA form, the CDR3 reads TGTGCCAGCAGCTTAGGGGGCGGGAGCGATTTGGAGACCCAGTACTTC.

V is TRBV2 and J is TRBJ2-5, with 7 bases lining up with TRBD2. Losses at the gene ends were 5 bases for V and 5 bases for J; bases not matched to a gene: 11. The CDR3 length is 15 residues. Germline V gives CDR1 SNHLY, CDR2 FYNNEI. CDR3 region: CASSSRWEGRETQYF. The CDR3, as DNA: TGTGCCAGCAGTAGTAGGTGGGAGGGCCGGGAGACCCAGTACTTC. Based on the CDR3 plus reference TRBV2 and TRBJ2-5, the full variable domain is EPEVTQTPSHQVTQMGQEVILRCVPISNHLYFYWYRQILGQKVEFLVSFYNNEISEKSEIFDDQFSVERPDGSNFTLKIRSTKLEDSAMYFCASSSRWEGRETQYFGPGTRLLVL.

This clone was seen just once. The rearrangement links TRBV10-1 to TRBJ1-1; tentative D call: TRBD1 (6 bases). V gave up 5 bases and J gave up 1 base, with 8 bases separating them. This CDR3 comprises 13 residues. Germline lookup yields CDR1 WNHNN and CDR2 SYGVQD (reference sequence). For the CDR3, the DNA is TGCGCCAGCAGTCGACAGGAGAACACTGAAGCTTTCTTT. Translating it yields CASSRQENTEAFF.

This clone was seen once. V usage is TRBV12-2 and J usage is TRBJ2-7; the table gives TRBD2 as D, unverified against the DNA. TRBV12-2 is designated a pseudogene. The CDR3 has 16 residues. CDR3 sequence (DNA): TGTGCAAGTCGCTCTAGCGGGAGAGGATTAGCCCACGAGCAGTACTTC. Encoded protein: CASRSSGRGLAHEQYF.

V and J are TRBV20-1 and TRBJ2-5; 7 nucleotides agree with TRBD1. Germline CDR1 is DFQATT and CDR2 is SNEGSKA (reference sequence). J gave up 5 bases and V 6 bases, and 3 bases lay outside the gene matches. The length of the CDR3 is 11 residues. The DNA for the CDR3 is TGCAGTGCCGACAGGGAGGAGACCCAGTACTTC. This gives the protein CSADREETQYF.

The CDR3 sequence: CASSLERAGNTDTQYF. CDR3 in DNA: TGCGCCAGCAGCTTGGAGCGGGCAGGGAACACAGATACGCAGTATTTT. The V gene is TRBV5-1, the J gene TRBJ2-3; D is possibly TRBD2 (6 bases). The CDR3 length is 16 residues. Germline V lookup: CDR1 SGHRS, CDR2 YFSETQ. V gave up 0 bases and J gave up 2 bases, with 13 bases separating them.

This chain connects TRBV10-3 to TRBJ2-2; D might be TRBD1 (6 bases). Germline values: CDR1 ENHRY, CDR2 SYGVKD. V was pared by 2 bases and J by 4 bases, with 11 bases between. There are 15 residues in the CDR3. This CDR3 reads CAISETDRRTGELFF. In DNA, the CDR3 is TGTGCCATCAGTGAGACCGACAGGCGCACCGGGGAGCTGTTTTTT.